The 24 T cell receptor beta chains in this list originate from one sample, sequenced in a study of blood T cell repertoires in COVID-19. Profiling relied on immunoSEQ multiplex PCR, and the TCRdb table lists in-frame clones only, not all of them. The table has roughly 430,000 clones, roughly 88% seen once. Sequenced material: PBMCs or T cells enriched from blood (not recorded which). These receptors all come from a woman between 40 and 50 years old with acute COVID-19.

The genes are TRBV5-6 and TRBJ1-6; D possibly corresponds to TRBD1 (6 bases). Trimming removed 4 bases at V and 0 bases at J, with 14 bases between. The CDR3 sequence is 17 residues long. Germline assignment: CDR1 SGHDT and CDR2 YYEEEE. Written as DNA, the CDR3 is TGTGCCAGCAGCAAAGACAGGCAGAGCTCCTATAATTCACCCCTCCACTTT. Protein sequence: CASSKDRQSSYNSPLHF. Looking up the rest from reference TRBV5-6 and TRBJ1-6 gives the full variable domain: DAGVTQSPTHLIKTRGQQVTLRCSPKSGHDTVSWYQQALGQGPQFIFQYYEEEERQRGNFPDRFSGHQFPNYSSELNVNALLLGDSALYLCASSKDRQSSYNSPLHFGNGTRLTVT.

The chain recombines TRBV30 with TRBJ2-3; D call uncertain. The CDR3 is made up of 11 amino acids. Germline-derived CDR1 and CDR2 are GTSNPN and SVGIG (reference sequence). The V end lost 1 base, the J end lost 5 bases, and 4 bases lay between the germline ends. CDR3 sequence reads: CAWSAGDTQYF. Here the CDR3 DNA reads TGTGCCTGGAGTGCGGGAGATACGCAGTATTTT.

The chain joins TRBV18 to TRBJ1-1; D is unclear. The CDR3 contains 13 residues. Germline assignment: CDR1 KGHSH and CDR2 LQKENI. V gave up 6 bases and J gave up 0 bases, with 8 bases separating them. The CDR3 loop is CASSLGVNTEAFF. In DNA, the CDR3 is TGTGCCAGCTCTCTCGGGGTGAACACTGAAGCTTTCTTT.

The chain carries TRBV27 and TRBJ2-3; 8 nucleotides align to TRBD1. This CDR3 is built from 14 residues. Germline loops: CDR1 MNHEY, CDR2 SMNVEV (reference sequence). With V trimmed by 8 bases and J by 2 bases, 6 bases remained unmatched. In DNA form, the CDR3 reads TGTGCCAGCGACCTCAGGGGGCCCACAGATACGCAGTATTTT. Protein: CASDLRGPTDTQYF.

The gene calls are TRBV24-1 and TRBJ2-1, with 7 bases that match TRBD2. The trim removed 3 bases at V and 3 bases at J, leaving 10 bases unmatched. Germline V lookup: CDR1 KGHDR, CDR2 SFDVKD. The CDR3 runs to 17 residues. The chain's CDR3 is CATSDPTSAGRYNEQFF. CDR3 nucleotide sequence: TGTGCCACCAGTGATCCTACTAGCGCCGGACGCTACAATGAGCAGTTCTTC.

The V and J genes are TRBV30 and TRBJ1-6; D might be TRBD1 (5 bases). CDR1 is GTSNPN and CDR2 is SVGIG in the germline V gene (reference sequence). This CDR3 is built from 13 residues. Trimming cost V 5 bases and J 7 bases, with 12 bases left between them. This CDR3 is CAWGAGMNSPLHF. For the CDR3, the DNA is TGTGCCTGGGGGGCAGGGATGAATTCACCCCTCCACTTT.

The chain uses TRBV30 and TRBJ1-5, with D possibly matching TRBD1 (5 bases). Germline V gene data show CDR1 as GTSNPN and CDR2 as SVGIG (reference sequence). The germline V and J ends were trimmed by 3 bases and 4 bases, with 10 bases remaining between them. The CDR3 is made up of 13 amino acids. The CDR3 DNA reads TGTGCCTGGAGCCCAGGGATGAATCAGCCCCAGCATTTT. This encodes CAWSPGMNQPQHF. Using reference TRBV30 and TRBJ1-5 for the parts outside the CDR3, the full variable domain is SQTIHQWPATLVQPVGSPLSLECTVEGTSNPNLYWYRQAAGRGLQLLFYSVGIGQISSEVPQNLSASRPQDRQFILSSKKLLLSDSGFYLCAWSPGMNQPQHFGDGTRLSIL.

The J gene is TRBJ2-2, the V gene TRBV5-1; no clear D gene. The germline V gene encodes CDR1 SGHRS and CDR2 YFSETQ. Between the trimmed V and J ends, which lost 2 bases and 4 bases, there was a span of 9 bases. The CDR3 has 14 residues. The CDR3 is CASSLESSTGELFF. CDR3 bases: TGCGCCAGCAGCTTAGAAAGTAGCACCGGGGAGCTGTTTTTT.

The gene calls are TRBV29-1 and TRBJ2-7; no reliable D call. Trimming left V 4 bases short and J 7 bases short, with 17 bases between. CDR1 is SQVTM, CDR2 ANQGSEA, per germline. The CDR3 is made up of 13 amino acids. CDR3: CSVVWVGLGEQYF. The DNA of the CDR3 is TGCAGCGTTGTCTGGGTCGGCCTCGGGGAGCAGTACTTC.

V is TRBV25-1 and J is TRBJ2-1, with TRBD2 as a possible D gene (5 bases). CDR3 length: 16 residues. V was cut by 1 base and J by 0 bases, with 10 bases left in between. Germline V gene data show CDR1 as MGHDK and CDR2 as SYGVNS. The CDR3 here is CASSESGLSSYNEQFF. In nucleotides, the CDR3 is TGTGCCAGCAGTGAATCTGGACTGAGCTCCTACAATGAGCAGTTCTTC. Looking up the rest from reference TRBV25-1 and TRBJ2-1 gives the full variable domain: EADIYQTPRYLVIGTGKKITLECSQTMGHDKMYWYQQDPGMELHLIHYSYGVNSTEKGDLSSESTVSRIRTEHFPLTLESARPSHTSQYLCASSESGLSSYNEQFFGPGTRLTVL.

The chain couples TRBV24-1 to TRBJ2-7, with 11 positions matching TRBD1. Germline trimming cut 3 bases from V and 5 bases from J; bases unmatched to any gene: 2. In germline, CDR1 is KGHDR, CDR2 SFDVKD. The CDR3 totals 14 residues. The CDR3 region has the DNA TGTGCCACCAGTGATGTGGGACAGGGGGACGAGCAGTACTTC. Translating gives CATSDVGQGDEQYF.

On this clone itself: Other nucleotide sequences in the sample specify the same CDR3. The rearrangement links TRBV20-1 to TRBJ2-5, with a weak D call TRBD1 (6 bases). Germline V gene lookup returns CDR1 DFQATT and CDR2 SNEGSKA (reference sequence). Trimming took off 6 bases at V and 4 bases at J, with 9 bases between the two ends. The CDR3 is 11 residues long. CDR3 DNA sequence: TGCAGTGCCACACAGGGAGAGACCCAGTACTTC. Translating it yields CSATQGETQYF.

The chain joins TRBV7-2 to TRBJ1-2, with 7 bases matching TRBD1. The CDR3 contains 13 residues. Germline lookup yields CDR1 SGHTA and CDR2 FQGNSA. Trimming took 5 bases from V and 3 from J; bases not matched to a gene: 3. CDR3 sequence: CASSPQGYYGYTF. DNA of the CDR3: TGTGCCAGCAGCCCACAGGGGTACTATGGCTACACCTTC.

The chain joins TRBV5-4 to TRBJ2-3; TRBD2 agrees at 11 bases. V shed 6 bases, J shed 5 bases, and the junction held 8 bases outside the gene matches. Germline V gene lookup returns CDR1 SGHNT and CDR2 YYREEE (reference sequence). This CDR3 is built from 15 residues. The CDR3 sequence: CASTRSGGAEDTQYF. The CDR3 DNA sequence: TGTGCCAGCACGCGTAGCGGGGGGGCTGAAGATACGCAGTATTTT.

Comments on this clone: This specimen includes other DNA sequences encoding the same CDR3. V gene TRBV2 combines with J gene TRBJ2-7; 10 nucleotides line up with TRBD2. CDR3 length: 13 amino acids. CDR1 and CDR2 (germline): SNHLY, FYNNEI. Trimming at V came to 6 bases and at J to 2 bases, leaving 1 base not matched to a gene. This CDR3 is CASRAGGTYEQYF. The CDR3 DNA sequence: TGTGCCAGCAGAGCGGGGGGGACCTACGAGCAGTACTTC.

This clone has only a few counts. V is TRBV5-1 and J is TRBJ1-6; D is perhaps TRBD1 (6 bases). The CDR3 covers 14 residues. CDR1 SGHRS and CDR2 YFSETQ come from the germline V gene. Between the trimmed V and J ends, which lost 0 bases and 10 bases, there was a span of 11 bases. CDR3 protein: CASSLEQGLSPLHF. The DNA of the CDR3 is TGCGCCAGCAGCTTGGAGCAGGGGTTGTCACCCCTCCACTTT.

This chain connects TRBV15 to TRBJ2-7; 8 bases map to TRBD1. V lost 2 bases, J lost 11 bases, and 14 bases stayed unmatched. Germline CDR1 is LNHNV and CDR2 is YYDKDF (reference sequence). The CDR3 length is 15 residues. CDR3: CATSRNSGGVDLKYF. CDR3 in DNA: TGTGCCACCAGCAGAAACTCAGGGGGCGTCGATCTGAAGTACTTC.

In this sample, this clone turned up once. The gene calls are TRBV19 and TRBJ2-3; 9 nucleotides line up with TRBD2. The CDR3 sequence is 14 residues long. Germline CDR1 and CDR2: LNHDA and SQIVND (reference sequence). The J segment lost 6 bases and the V segment lost 5 bases, leaving 6 bases of the junction unmatched. The CDR3 coding sequence is TGTGCCAGTAGTTCAGGGACTAGCATGGATACGCAGTATTTT. Its translation is CASSSGTSMDTQYF.

This chain joins TRBV5-1 and TRBJ1-2; 7 bases map to TRBD1. The CDR3 has 13 residues. J gave up 2 bases and V 4 bases, and 2 bases lay outside the gene matches. Germline CDR1 SGHRS, CDR2 YFSETQ. The CDR3 spells CASSRGQNYGYTF. In DNA form, the CDR3 reads TGCGCCAGCAGCAGGGGACAGAACTATGGCTACACCTTC.

This clone showed up just once. The CDR3, as DNA: TGCGCCAGCAGCTCGGGATCCTCTGGGGCCAACGTCCTGACTTTC. Translated, it gives CASSSGSSGANVLTF. The chain employs TRBV5-1 and TRBJ2-6, with D perhaps TRBD2 (5 bases). CDR1 and CDR2 (germline): SGHRS, YFSETQ. The CDR3 runs 15 residues. The V end was cut by 3 bases, the J end by 0 bases, with 7 bases between.

The V call is TRBV6-5, the J call TRBJ1-2; TRBD1 matches 8 bases. This CDR3 region has 12 residues. Germline CDR1 reads MNHEY; CDR2 reads SVGAGI. The V segment lost 8 bases and the J segment 4 bases; nucleotides outside the gene matches: 3. The CDR3 loop is CASLGQGYGYTF. CDR3 sequence (DNA): TGTGCCAGCCTAGGACAGGGCTATGGCTACACCTTC.

The CDR3 reads CASRRGQSNTEAFF. In DNA, the CDR3 is TGTGCCAGCAGAAGGGGACAGTCGAACACTGAAGCTTTCTTT. J is TRBJ1-1 and V is TRBV2; the match to TRBD1 covers 7 bases. The trim removed 6 bases at V and 1 base at J, leaving 5 bases unmatched. Germline CDR1 and CDR2: SNHLY and FYNNEI. There are 14 residues in the CDR3.

This chain joins TRBV28 and TRBJ2-2, with TRBD1 matching 10 bases. The germline V gene has CDR1 MDHEN and CDR2 SYDVKM. CDR3 length: 16 residues. V trimming: 6 bases; J trimming: 4 bases; junction bases outside the gene matches: 8. The CDR3 sequence is CASSDSGQGFTGELFF. The CDR3 bases are TGTGCCAGCAGCGATTCGGGACAGGGGTTCACCGGGGAGCTGTTTTTT. Full variable domain (outside the CDR3, taken from reference TRBV28 and TRBJ2-2): DVKVTQSSRYLVKRTGEKVFLECVQDMDHENMFWYRQDPGLGLRLIYFSYDVKMKEKGDIPEGYSVSREKKERFSLILESASTNQTSMYLCASSDSGQGFTGELFFGEGSRLTVL.

The chain is built from TRBV2 and TRBJ2-5, with 7 bases lining up with TRBD2. The V gene end was trimmed by 4 bases and the J gene end by 6 bases; junction bases not matched to a gene: 14. The germline CDR1 and CDR2 sequences are SNHLY and FYNNEI. The CDR3 totals 16 residues. CDR3 region: CASSVDRGVVSQTQYF. The CDR3 bases are TGTGCCAGCAGTGTGGATCGGGGGGTCGTCAGTCAGACCCAGTACTTC.